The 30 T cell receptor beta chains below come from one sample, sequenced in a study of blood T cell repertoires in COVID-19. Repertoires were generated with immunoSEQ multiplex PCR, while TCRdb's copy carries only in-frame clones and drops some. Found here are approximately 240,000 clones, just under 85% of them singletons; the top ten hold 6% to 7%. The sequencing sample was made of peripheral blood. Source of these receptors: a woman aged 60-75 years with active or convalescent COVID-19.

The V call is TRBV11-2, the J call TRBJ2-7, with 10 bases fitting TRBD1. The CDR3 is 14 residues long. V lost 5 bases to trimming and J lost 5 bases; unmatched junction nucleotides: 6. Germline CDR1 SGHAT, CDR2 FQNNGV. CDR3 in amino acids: CASSTRDRGHEQYF. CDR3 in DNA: TGTGCCAGCAGCACCCGGGACAGGGGCCACGAGCAGTACTTC.

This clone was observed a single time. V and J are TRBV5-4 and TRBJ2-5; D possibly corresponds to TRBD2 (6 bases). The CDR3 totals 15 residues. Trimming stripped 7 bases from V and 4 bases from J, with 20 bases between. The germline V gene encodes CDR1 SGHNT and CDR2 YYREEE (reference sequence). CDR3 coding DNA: TGTGCCAGCTCGCGGGAACTAGCAGGCCCAGAGACCCAGTACTTC. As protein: CASSRELAGPETQYF.

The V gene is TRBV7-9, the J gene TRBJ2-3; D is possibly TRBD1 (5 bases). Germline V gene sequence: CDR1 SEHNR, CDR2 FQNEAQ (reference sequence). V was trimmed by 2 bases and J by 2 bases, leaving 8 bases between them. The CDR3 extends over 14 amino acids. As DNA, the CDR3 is TGTGCCAGCAGCTTACAGGGCCCCACAGATACGCAGTATTTT. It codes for CASSLQGPTDTQYF.

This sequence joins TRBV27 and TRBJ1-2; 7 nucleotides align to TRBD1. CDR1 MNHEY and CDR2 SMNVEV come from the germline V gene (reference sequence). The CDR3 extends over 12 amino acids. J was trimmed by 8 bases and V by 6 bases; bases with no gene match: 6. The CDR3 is CASSQDRAGYTF. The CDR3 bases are TGTGCCAGCAGCCAAGACAGGGCCGGCTACACCTTC.

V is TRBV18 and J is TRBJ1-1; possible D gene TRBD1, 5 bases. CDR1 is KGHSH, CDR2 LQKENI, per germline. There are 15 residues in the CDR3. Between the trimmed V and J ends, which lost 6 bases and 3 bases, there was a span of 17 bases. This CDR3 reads CASSTGGGGHTEAFF. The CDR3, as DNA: TGTGCCAGCTCTACCGGTGGGGGAGGGCACACTGAAGCTTTCTTT.

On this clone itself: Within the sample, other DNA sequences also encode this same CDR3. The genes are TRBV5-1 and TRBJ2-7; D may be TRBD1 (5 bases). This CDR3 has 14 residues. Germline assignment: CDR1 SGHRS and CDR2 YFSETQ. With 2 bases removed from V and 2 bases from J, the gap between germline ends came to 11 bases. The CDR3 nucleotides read TGCGCCAGCAGCTTAACAGGCCTACCCTACGAGCAGTACTTC. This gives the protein CASSLTGLPYEQYF.

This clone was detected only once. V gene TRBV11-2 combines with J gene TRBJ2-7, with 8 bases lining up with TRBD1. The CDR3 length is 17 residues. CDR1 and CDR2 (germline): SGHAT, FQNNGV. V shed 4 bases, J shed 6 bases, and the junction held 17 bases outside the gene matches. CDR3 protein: CASSSGNDMTDRVEQYF. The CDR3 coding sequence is TGTGCCAGCAGCTCAGGGAATGATATGACGGACAGGGTCGAGCAGTACTTC.

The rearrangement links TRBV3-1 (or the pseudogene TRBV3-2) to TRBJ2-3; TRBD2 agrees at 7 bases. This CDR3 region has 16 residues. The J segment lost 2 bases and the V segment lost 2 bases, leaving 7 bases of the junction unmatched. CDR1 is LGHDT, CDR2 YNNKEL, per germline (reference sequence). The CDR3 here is CASSQLPGGDTDTQYF. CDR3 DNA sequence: TGTGCCAGCAGCCAACTCCCGGGGGGAGACACAGATACGCAGTATTTT.

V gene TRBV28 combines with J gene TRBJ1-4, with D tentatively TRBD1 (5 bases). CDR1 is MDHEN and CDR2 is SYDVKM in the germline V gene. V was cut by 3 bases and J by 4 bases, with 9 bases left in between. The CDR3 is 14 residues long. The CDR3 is CASSFRGNNEKLFF. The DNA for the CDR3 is TGTGCCAGCAGTTTTCGGGGGAATAATGAAAAACTGTTTTTT.

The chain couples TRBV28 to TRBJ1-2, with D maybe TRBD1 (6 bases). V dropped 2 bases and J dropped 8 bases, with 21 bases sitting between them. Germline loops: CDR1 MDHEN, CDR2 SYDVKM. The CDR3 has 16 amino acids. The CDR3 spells CASSLGQLTDKWGYTF. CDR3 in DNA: TGTGCCAGCAGTTTAGGACAGCTGACCGATAAATGGGGCTACACCTTC.

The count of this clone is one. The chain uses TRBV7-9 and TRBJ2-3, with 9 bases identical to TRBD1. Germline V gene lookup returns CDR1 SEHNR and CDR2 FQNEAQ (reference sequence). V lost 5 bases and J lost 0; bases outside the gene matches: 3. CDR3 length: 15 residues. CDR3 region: CASSPTGGSTDTQYF. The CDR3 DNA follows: TGTGCCAGCAGCCCGACAGGGGGTAGCACAGATACGCAGTATTTT.

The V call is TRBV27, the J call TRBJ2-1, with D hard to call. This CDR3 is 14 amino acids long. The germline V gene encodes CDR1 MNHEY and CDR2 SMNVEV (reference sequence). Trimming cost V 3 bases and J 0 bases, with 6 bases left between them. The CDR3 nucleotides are TGTGCCAGCAGTTTTTATAGCTCCTACAATGAGCAGTTCTTC. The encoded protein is CASSFYSSYNEQFF.

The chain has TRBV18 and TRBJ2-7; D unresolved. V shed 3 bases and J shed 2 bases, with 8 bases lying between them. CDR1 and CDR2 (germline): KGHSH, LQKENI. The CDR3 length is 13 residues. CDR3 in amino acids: CASSPSSAYEQYF. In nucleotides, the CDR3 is TGTGCCAGCTCACCGTCATCAGCCTACGAGCAGTACTTC.

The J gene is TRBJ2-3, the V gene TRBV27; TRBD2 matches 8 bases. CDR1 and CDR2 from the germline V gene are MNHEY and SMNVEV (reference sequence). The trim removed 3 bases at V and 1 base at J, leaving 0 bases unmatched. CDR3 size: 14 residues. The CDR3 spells CASSFGGGTDTQYF. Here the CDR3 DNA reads TGTGCCAGCAGTTTCGGGGGGGGCACAGATACGCAGTATTTT.

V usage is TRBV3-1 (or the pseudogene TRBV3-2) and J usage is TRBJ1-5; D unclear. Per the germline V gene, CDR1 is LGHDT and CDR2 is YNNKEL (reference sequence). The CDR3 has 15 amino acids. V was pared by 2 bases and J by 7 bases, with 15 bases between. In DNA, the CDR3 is TGTGCCAGCAGCCAAACCCCGGGTTCTCACCAGCCCCAGCATTTT. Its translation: CASSQTPGSHQPQHF.

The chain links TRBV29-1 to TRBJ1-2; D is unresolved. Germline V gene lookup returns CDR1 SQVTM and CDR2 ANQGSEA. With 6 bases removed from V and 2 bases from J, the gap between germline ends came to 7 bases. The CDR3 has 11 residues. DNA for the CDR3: TGCAGCGTACAACAGAACTATGGCTACACCTTC. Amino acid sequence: CSVQQNYGYTF.

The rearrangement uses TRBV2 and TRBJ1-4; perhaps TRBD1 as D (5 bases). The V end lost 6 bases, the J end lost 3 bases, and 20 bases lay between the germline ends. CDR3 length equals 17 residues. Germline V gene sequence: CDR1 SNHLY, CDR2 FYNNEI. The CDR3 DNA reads TGTGCCAGCAGGGGGGGTATCTCTTTGGACGCTAATGAAAAACTGTTTTTT. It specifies CASRGGISLDANEKLFF. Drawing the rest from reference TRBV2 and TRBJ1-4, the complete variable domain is EPEVTQTPSHQVTQMGQEVILRCVPISNHLYFYWYRQILGQKVEFLVSFYNNEISEKSEIFDDQFSVERPDGSNFTLKIRSTKLEDSAMYFCASRGGISLDANEKLFFGSGTQLSVL.

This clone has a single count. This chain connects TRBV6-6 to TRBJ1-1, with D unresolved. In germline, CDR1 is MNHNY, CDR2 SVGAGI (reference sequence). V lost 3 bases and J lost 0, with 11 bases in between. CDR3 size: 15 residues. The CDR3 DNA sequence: TGTGCCAGCAGTTATTCGGCGGTCATGAACACTGAAGCTTTCTTT. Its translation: CASSYSAVMNTEAFF.

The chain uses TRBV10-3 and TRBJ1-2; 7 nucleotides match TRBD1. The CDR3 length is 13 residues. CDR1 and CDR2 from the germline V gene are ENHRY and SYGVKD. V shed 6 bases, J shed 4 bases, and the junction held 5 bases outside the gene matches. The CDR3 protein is CAIRGDRVYGYTF. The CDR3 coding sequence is TGTGCCATCAGGGGGGACAGAGTCTATGGCTACACCTTC.

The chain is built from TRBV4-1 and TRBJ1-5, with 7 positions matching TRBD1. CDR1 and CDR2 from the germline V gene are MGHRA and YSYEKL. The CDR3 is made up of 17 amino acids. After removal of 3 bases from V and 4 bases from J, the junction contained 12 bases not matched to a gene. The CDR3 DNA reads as TGCGCCAGCAGCCATGTCCCTCCCGGGACAGAGAATCAGCCCCAGCATTTT. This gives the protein CASSHVPPGTENQPQHF.

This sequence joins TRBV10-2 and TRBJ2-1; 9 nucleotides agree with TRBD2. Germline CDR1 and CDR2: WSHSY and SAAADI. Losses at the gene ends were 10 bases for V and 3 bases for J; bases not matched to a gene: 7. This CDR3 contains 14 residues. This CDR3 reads CATVAGEGYNEQFF. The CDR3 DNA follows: TGCGCCACCGTAGCGGGAGAGGGCTACAATGAGCAGTTCTTC.

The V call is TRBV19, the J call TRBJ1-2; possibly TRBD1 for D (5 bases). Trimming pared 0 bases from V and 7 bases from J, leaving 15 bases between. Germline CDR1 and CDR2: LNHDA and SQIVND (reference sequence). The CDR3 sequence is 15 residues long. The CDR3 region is CASSIDHQGVGGYTF. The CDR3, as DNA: TGTGCCAGTAGTATAGACCACCAAGGGGTAGGTGGCTACACCTTC.

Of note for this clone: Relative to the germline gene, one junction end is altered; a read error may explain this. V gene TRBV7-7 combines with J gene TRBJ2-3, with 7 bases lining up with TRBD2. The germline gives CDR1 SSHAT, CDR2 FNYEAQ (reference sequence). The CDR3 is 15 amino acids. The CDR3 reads CASSPAGISTDTQYF. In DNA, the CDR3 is TGTGCTAGCAGCCCAGCGGGGATTAGCACAGATACGCAGTATTTT.

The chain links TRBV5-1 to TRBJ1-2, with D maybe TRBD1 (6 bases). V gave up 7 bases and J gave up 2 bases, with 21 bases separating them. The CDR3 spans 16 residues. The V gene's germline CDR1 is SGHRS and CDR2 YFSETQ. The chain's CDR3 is CASGLGLGGRNYGYTF. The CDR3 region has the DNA TGCGCCAGCGGCCTGGGGCTGGGGGGGCGCAACTATGGCTACACCTTC.

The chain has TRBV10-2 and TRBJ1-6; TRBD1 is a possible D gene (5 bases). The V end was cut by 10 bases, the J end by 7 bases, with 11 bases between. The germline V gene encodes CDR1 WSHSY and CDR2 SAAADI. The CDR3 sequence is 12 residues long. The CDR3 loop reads CATRGTNSPLHF. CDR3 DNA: TGCGCCACGCGCGGGACGAATTCACCCCTCCACTTT.

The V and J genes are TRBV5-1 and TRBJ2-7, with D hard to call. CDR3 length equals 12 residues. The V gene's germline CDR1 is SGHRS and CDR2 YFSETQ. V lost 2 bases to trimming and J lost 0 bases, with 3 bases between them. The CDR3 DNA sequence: TGCGCCAGCAGCTTCAGCTCCTACGAGCAGTACTTC. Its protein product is CASSFSSYEQYF. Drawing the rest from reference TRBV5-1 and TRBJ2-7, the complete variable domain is KAGVTQTPRYLIKTRGQQVTLSCSPISGHRSVSWYQQTPGQGLQFLFEYFSETQRNKGNFPGRFSGRQFSNSRSEMNVSTLELGDSALYLCASSFSSYEQYFGPGTRLTVT.

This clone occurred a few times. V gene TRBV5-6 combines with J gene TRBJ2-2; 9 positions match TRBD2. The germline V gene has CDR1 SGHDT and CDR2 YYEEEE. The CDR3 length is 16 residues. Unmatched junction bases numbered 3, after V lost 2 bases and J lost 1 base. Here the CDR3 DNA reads TGTGCCAGCAGCTTAAGGCGGGAGGGGAACACCGGGGAGCTGTTTTTT. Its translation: CASSLRREGNTGELFF. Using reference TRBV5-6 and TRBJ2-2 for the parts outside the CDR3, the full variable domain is DAGVTQSPTHLIKTRGQQVTLRCSPKSGHDTVSWYQQALGQGPQFIFQYYEEEERQRGNFPDRFSGHQFPNYSSELNVNALLLGDSALYLCASSLRREGNTGELFFGEGSRLTVL.

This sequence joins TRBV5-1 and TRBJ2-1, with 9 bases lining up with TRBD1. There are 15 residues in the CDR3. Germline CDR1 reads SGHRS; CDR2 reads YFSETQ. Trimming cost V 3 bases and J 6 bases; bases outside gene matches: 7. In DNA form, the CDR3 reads TGCGCCAGCAGCTCGAGGACAGGGGTTAGCAATGAGCAGTTCTTC. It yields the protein CASSSRTGVSNEQFF.

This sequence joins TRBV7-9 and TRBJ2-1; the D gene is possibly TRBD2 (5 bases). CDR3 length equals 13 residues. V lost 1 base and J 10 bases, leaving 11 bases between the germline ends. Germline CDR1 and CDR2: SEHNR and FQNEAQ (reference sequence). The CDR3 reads CASSLGGVDEQFF. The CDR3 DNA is TGTGCCAGCAGCTTAGGGGGAGTCGACGAGCAGTTCTTC.

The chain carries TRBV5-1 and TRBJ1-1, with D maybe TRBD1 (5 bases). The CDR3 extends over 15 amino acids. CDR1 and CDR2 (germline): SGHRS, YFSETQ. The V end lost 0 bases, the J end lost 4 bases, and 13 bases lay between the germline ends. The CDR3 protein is CASSLEIAGSTEAFF. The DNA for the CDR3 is TGCGCCAGCAGCTTGGAGATAGCAGGGTCCACTGAAGCTTTCTTT.